This entry describes one T cell receptor (beta chain). This sample was included in a study of control samples from healthy donors and cancer patients. V gave up 7 bases and J gave up 7 bases; unmatched junction bases: 15. This CDR3 is built from 15 residues. Germline CDR1 and CDR2: LNHDA and SQIVND (reference sequence). Only in-frame clones appear in the TCRdb table, and some are missing; sequencing was by immunoSEQ multiplex PCR. This table has 15,000 or so clones, around three quarters appearing once. Sequencing was performed on formalin-fixed, paraffin-embedded tissue. The TCR originated in a female donor with lung cancer. This chain joins TRBV19 and TRBJ1-2, with TRBD1 matching over 7 bases. CDR3 residues: CASTPARDSVLGYTF. CDR3 in DNA: TGTGCCAGTACCCCCGCGCGGGACAGCGTCCTTGGCTACACCTTC.